The text below deals with one TCR beta chain. Antigen specificity is unknown. These data are taken from a study of shared clonotypes between healthy human individuals. Study conclusions and caveats: Limited genetic and exposure-history diversity came from having few donors. Among non-shared clonotypes, generation probabilities were lower than among those shared by all four donors.

Deep level was the assay's run setting. Sequencing was performed with immunoSEQ multiplex PCR; in TCRdb, only in-frame clones are kept and a portion is missing. The sample lists about 2,500,000 clones; just over 90% were seen once. Trimming took 5 bases from V and 1 from J; bases not matched to a gene: 6. Looked up from germline, CDR1 is SGHTA and CDR2 is FQGNSA. The CDR3 contains 15 residues. Sequences were obtained from naive CD4+ T cells sorted from blood. The subset is: CD45RA+ positively selected. The chain joins TRBV7-2 to TRBJ1-1, with 8 bases identical to TRBD1. The TCR sequence derives from a young man in good health. CDR3 coding DNA: TGTGCCAGCAGCGCAGCAGGGGGCTCGAACACTGAAGCTTTCTTT. It yields the protein CASSAAGGSNTEAFF. The variable domain in full, with the rest retrieved from reference TRBV7-2 and TRBJ1-1, is GAGVSQSPSNKVTEKGKDVELRCDPISGHTALYWYRQSLGQGLEFLIYFQGNSAPDKSGLPSDRFSAERTGGSVSTLTIQRTQQEDSAVYLCASSAAGGSNTEAFFGQGTRLTVV.